The rows below give T cell receptor beta chains drawn from one sample of a study of technical replicates of blood from a few donors. Produced via immunoSEQ multiplex PCR; TCRdb's table is partial and in-frame only. Counted here are about 80,000 clones, about 91% occurring once; the ten biggest clones make up approximately 0.39%. The sample taken for sequencing was T cells isolated from PBMCs. These receptors all stem from a human donor in good health. CDR3s include the opening cysteine and the closing phenylalanine or tryptophan. D genes are given only for firm matches. For some rows the clone size is stated as once, few or many, or as a class when expanded; others skip it.

clone_size d_call j_call v_call cdr3_aa cdr3_nt
once . TRBJ2-1 TRBV10-3 CAISEWPWEEQLLRDNEQFF TGTGCCATCAGTGAGTGGCCCTGGGAGGAGCAGCTTTTAAGGGATAATGAGCAGTTCTTC
. . TRBJ2-3 TRBV30 CAWIRDWDTQYF TGTGCCTGGATTCGGGATTGGGATACGCAGTATTTT
few . TRBJ1-2 TRBV7-9 CASSVGPRVGYGYTF TGTGCCAGCAGCGTCGGCCCCAGGGTTGGCTATGGCTACACCTTC
. . TRBJ1-3 TRBV27 CASSLVYPRSGNTIYF TGTGCCAGCAGTTTGGTGTATCCTCGGTCTGGAAACACCATATATTTT
. . TRBJ1-4 TRBV28 CASSSGTHNEKLFF TGTGCCAGCAGTTCCGGGACACATAATGAAAAACTGTTTTTT
. . TRBJ1-1 TRBV5-1 CASRPQENTEAFF TGCGCCAGCAGACCCCAGGAGAACACTGAAGCTTTCTTT
. . TRBJ2-6 TRBV27 CASRKETQAVTSGANVLTF TGTGCCAGCAGGAAAGAAACCCAAGCGGTGACCTCTGGGGCCAACGTCCTGACTTTC
once TRBD1 TRBJ2-7 TRBV9 CASSGQGGHALYEQYF TGTGCCAGCAGCGGACAGGGTGGACACGCGCTCTACGAGCAGTACTTC
. . TRBJ2-1 TRBV4-3 CASSQVLSQDNEQFF TGCGCCAGCAGCCAAGTCCTGTCCCAGGACAATGAGCAGTTCTTC
once . TRBJ2-2 TRBV27 CASSLGLGELFF TGTGCCAGCAGTTTGGGCTTAGGGGAGCTGTTTTTT
. . TRBJ2-5 TRBV5-4 CASSLTSFSETQYF TGTGCCAGCAGCTTGACTAGCTTTTCGGAGACCCAGTACTTC
few . TRBJ1-1 TRBV5-6 CASSKDRFMNTEAFF TGTGCCAGCAGCAAAGACAGATTTATGAACACTGAAGCTTTCTTT
. . TRBJ2-3 TRBV19 CANPRVAESTDTQYF TGTGCCAACCCTCGGGTAGCGGAGTCCACAGATACGCAGTATTTT
. . TRBJ2-7 TRBV19 CASSAAVSSYEQYF TGTGCCAGTAGTGCCGCGGTGTCCTCCTACGAGCAGTACTTC
. TRBD1 TRBJ1-6 TRBV2 CASNRGNSPLHF TGTGCCAGCAACAGGGGAAACTCACCCCTCCACTTT
. TRBD1 TRBJ1-4 TRBV5-1 CASSNTGVDPNEKLFF TGCGCCAGCAGCAATACAGGGGTCGACCCTAATGAAAAACTGTTTTTT
. . TRBJ2-3 TRBV11-2 CASSQGEVDTQYF TGTGCCAGCAGCCAAGGGGAAGTAGATACGCAGTATTTT
few TRBD1 TRBJ1-2 TRBV5-1 CASSLGGTGSYNYGYTF TGCGCCAGCAGCTTGGGCGGGACAGGGAGCTATAACTATGGCTACACCTTC
. . TRBJ2-3 TRBV10-2 CASRFAEGTDTQYF TGCGCCAGCAGATTTGCTGAGGGCACAGATACGCAGTATTTT
. TRBD1 TRBJ1-2 TRBV29-1 CSVEYGTAYGYTF TGCAGCGTTGAATACGGGACAGCATATGGCTACACCTTC
. . TRBJ1-5 TRBV4-2 CASSQGVSGPQHF TGTGCCAGCAGCCAAGGGGTATCGGGGCCCCAGCATTTT
once TRBD1 TRBJ2-2 TRBV19 CASITLHTGTGGGTGELFF TGTGCCAGTATTACACTCCATACCGGGACAGGGGGCGGCACCGGGGAGCTGTTTTTT
. . TRBJ1-2 TRBV27 CASSLAGDRNGYTF TGTGCCAGCAGTTTAGCGGGGGACCGGAATGGCTACACCTTC
. . TRBJ1-5 TRBV6-1 CASSEVSGQPQHF TGTGCCAGCAGTGAGGTTTCGGGTCAGCCCCAGCATTTT
. . TRBJ1-1 TRBV20-1 CSASYTEAFF TGCAGTGCTAGCTATACTGAAGCTTTCTTT
once TRBD2 TRBJ2-1 TRBV5-4 CASSSGLAGTSGDEQFF TGTGCCAGCAGCTCAGGACTAGCGGGGACATCTGGGGATGAGCAGTTCTTC
. . TRBJ2-1 TRBV6-1 CASSEISSQSSYNEQFF TGTGCCAGCAGTGAAATTAGTTCACAGAGCTCCTACAATGAGCAGTTCTTC
. . TRBJ2-3 TRBV11-2 CASSSQPTSTDTQYF TGTGCCAGCAGCTCCCAACCCACTAGCACAGATACGCAGTATTTT
. . TRBJ2-1 TRBV25-1 CASSVSVEQFF TGTGCCAGCAGTGTGAGTGTTGAGCAGTTCTTC
. . TRBJ1-5 TRBV6-1 CASSAQVESGPQHF TGTGCCAGCAGTGCACAGGTGGAATCAGGGCCCCAGCATTTT
. . TRBJ2-5 TRBV7-2 CASSLGGVETQYF TGTGCCAGCAGCTTAGGGGGGGTGGAGACCCAGTACTTC
. TRBD2 TRBJ2-1 TRBV4-1 CASSQGPGLGTGEQFF TGCGCCAGCAGCCAAGGTCCGGGACTAGGCACAGGTGAGCAGTTCTTC
once TRBD1 TRBJ1-1 TRBV27 CASSLDSGGYTEAFF TGTGCCAGCAGTTTAGACTCAGGGGGCTACACTGAAGCTTTCTTT
. . TRBJ2-1 TRBV25-1 CASSEYIGTLNHEQFF TGTGCCAGCAGTGAATACATCGGGACTCTAAACCATGAGCAGTTCTTC
. TRBD1 TRBJ2-4 TRBV7-9 CASSLRTGKNIQYF TGTGCCAGCAGCTTAAGGACAGGGAAAAACATTCAGTACTTC
. . TRBJ1-2 TRBV7-8 CASSLVRGTGYTF TGTGCCAGCAGCTTAGTTCGGGGGACGGGCTACACCTTC
. . TRBJ2-3 TRBV28 CASSQELEAPDTQYF TGTGCCAGCAGTCAAGAACTAGAGGCACCAGATACGCAGTATTTT
few . TRBJ2-3 TRBV5-1 CASSSVGGGADTQYF TGCGCCAGCAGCTCGGTCGGAGGAGGGGCAGATACGCAGTATTTT
. . TRBJ2-3 TRBV5-4 CASRRDSGSTDTQYF TGTGCCAGCAGGCGAGACAGTGGAAGCACAGATACGCAGTATTTT
. TRBD2 TRBJ2-3 TRBV19 CASSDRASGYFGDTQYF TGTGCCAGTAGCGATAGGGCTAGCGGGTACTTCGGAGATACGCAGTATTTT
. . TRBJ2-2 TRBV5-1 CASSLRVVGELFF TGCGCCAGCAGCCTCAGGGTTGTCGGGGAGCTGTTTTTT
. . TRBJ2-7 TRBV9 CASSARGEYEQYF TGTGCCAGCAGCGCCAGGGGGGAGTACGAGCAGTACTTC
. TRBD1 TRBJ1-5 TRBV4-1 CASSQWRQGRGQPQHF TGCGCCAGCAGCCAATGGCGACAGGGTCGAGGTCAGCCCCAGCATTTT
few . TRBJ1-1 TRBV5-4 CASSEAGIWTEAFF TGTGCCAGCAGCGAAGCGGGTATATGGACTGAAGCTTTCTTT
once . TRBJ2-7 TRBV20-1 CSAQSSYEQYF TGCAGTGCACAGAGCTCCTACGAGCAGTACTTC
. . TRBJ1-5 TRBV5-6 CASSLIQGNQPQHF TGTGCCAGCAGCTTAATACAGGGCAATCAGCCCCAGCATTTT
once TRBD1 TRBJ1-2 TRBV7-2 CASRTTGGAFAFQNGYTF TGTGCCAGCAGGACGACAGGGGGCGCCTTTGCCTTCCAAAATGGCTACACCTTC
. . TRBJ2-7 TRBV28 CASGQPDRSSYEQYF TGTGCCAGCGGGCAACCCGACAGGAGCTCCTACGAGCAGTACTTC
few . TRBJ2-3 TRBV7-7 CASSQGLTDTQYF TGTGCTAGCAGCCAAGGACTTACAGATACGCAGTATTTT
. TRBD2 TRBJ2-5 TRBV7-9 CASSSASGRYETQYF TGTGCCAGCAGCTCCGCTAGCGGGAGATATGAGACCCAGTACTTC
once . TRBJ1-2 TRBV6-5 CASTPNFSYGYTF TGTGCCAGCACGCCTAATTTTTCCTATGGCTACACCTTC
. . TRBJ2-5 TRBV18 CASSPPNGQETQYF TGTGCCAGCTCACCACCAAACGGCCAAGAGACCCAGTACTTC